These 19 T cell receptor beta chains came from one sample sequenced in a study of spatial heterogeneity in lung cancer. TCRdb redid the calling of the 5' RACE reads with MiXCR, one entry per CDR3 protein. The repertoire has 3,800 or so distinct CDR3 sequences, roughly 50% of them found once; the top ten carry 77%. The time point here: sample taken at primary tumor resection. In each case, whole RNA from tumor, nontumor lung or frozen PBMC was sequenced unsorted. Specimen: PBMCs, collected at surgery. The receptors here all came from a female donor with early-stage non-small cell lung cancer.

For this clonotype: Within a library made for alpha chains, this beta chain is off target, and its count is uninformative. The chain carries TRBV6-6 and TRBJ2-5, with D possibly being TRBD2 (6 bases). Germline lookup yields CDR1 MNHNY and CDR2 SVGAGI (reference sequence). V lost 2 bases to trimming and J lost 7 bases, with 20 bases between them. This CDR3 comprises 16 residues. In DNA form, the CDR3 reads TGTGCCAGCAGTTACCCCGCGGGGCCCAACCCTTCGACCCAGTACTTC. Translation gives CASSYPAGPNPSTQYF.

This clonotype occurred a few times. This beta chain turned up in a library designed for alpha chains; as an off-target read, its abundance says little. The chain carries TRBV2 and TRBJ2-3; D gene ambiguous. V was shortened by 5 bases and J by 5 bases, with 11 bases between the two germline ends. Germline CDR1 is SNHLY and CDR2 is FYNNEI. There are 13 residues in the CDR3. DNA for the CDR3: TGTGCCAGCAGTCGGTCTCTCGGAGATACGCAGTATTTT. Translation gives CASSRSLGDTQYF. Full variable domain (rest looked up from reference TRBV2 and TRBJ2-3): EPEVTQTPSHQVTQMGQEVILRCVPISNHLYFYWYRQILGQKVEFLVSFYNNEISEKSEIFDDQFSVERPDGSNFTLKIRSTKLEDSAMYFCASSRSLGDTQYFGPGTRLTVL.

To note about this clonotype: As an off-target read in a library built for alpha chains, this beta chain has a frequency of little significance. V and J are TRBV19 and TRBJ2-5; D is ambiguous. The V end lost 5 bases, the J end lost 7 bases, and 14 bases lay between the germline ends. CDR3 length: 13 amino acids. Germline-derived CDR1 and CDR2 are LNHDA and SQIVND (reference sequence). This CDR3 is CASSVASYGTQYF. The CDR3 nucleotides are TGTGCCAGTAGTGTTGCCTCCTACGGGACCCAGTACTTC.

This clonotype has a handful of counts. Little can be read into the size of this beta chain, an off-target read in a library designed for alpha chains. The J gene is TRBJ2-3, the V gene TRBV9; 9 bases agree with TRBD2. CDR1 and CDR2 (germline): SGDLS, YYNGEE. Unmatched junction bases numbered 4, after V lost 4 bases and J lost 1 base. The CDR3 covers 15 residues. The CDR3 DNA reads as TGTGCCAGCAGCATGACTAGCGGCCGCACAGATACGCAGTATTTT. Protein: CASSMTSGRTDTQYF.

A word on this clonotype: With the library built for alpha chains, this beta chain is off target and its frequency is not meaningful. This rearrangement joins TRBV7-2 to TRBJ2-2; the match to TRBD1 covers 7 bases. Germline values: CDR1 SGHTA, CDR2 FQGNSA. Trimming took 5 bases from V and 2 from J; bases not matched to a gene: 5. The CDR3 covers 15 residues. The CDR3 sequence is CASSPTGLNTGELFF. CDR3 bases: TGTGCCAGCAGCCCGACAGGGTTAAACACCGGGGAGCTGTTTTTT. The full variable domain, in which reference TRBV7-2 and TRBJ2-2 provide the parts outside the CDR3, is GAGVSQSPSNKVTEKGKDVELRCDPISGHTALYWYRQSLGQGLEFLIYFQGNSAPDKSGLPSDRFSAERTGGSVSTLTIQRTQQEDSAVYLCASSPTGLNTGELFFGEGSRLTVL.

A word on this clonotype: This beta chain appears as a stray read in a library generated for alpha chains; its size is not informative. The rearrangement uses TRBV21-1 and TRBJ2-7; TRBD1, the table's D call, was not compared with the DNA. TRBV21-1 is given as a pseudogene. The CDR3 totals 14 residues. The CDR3 DNA reads as TGTGCCAGCAGAACAGGACAGGGCGCCTACGAGCAGTACGTC. Translation: CASRTGQGAYEQYV.

With respect to this clonotype: This beta chain slipped into a library made for alpha chains as a stray read, so its size is not meaningful. The rearrangement uses TRBV5-1 and TRBJ2-2; no reliable D call. CDR3 length: 15 residues. V was shortened by 0 bases and J by 1 base, with 7 bases between the two germline ends. CDR1 SGHRS and CDR2 YFSETQ come from the germline V gene. The CDR3 region is CASSLGQQNTGELFF. Written as DNA, the CDR3 is TGCGCCAGCAGCTTGGGACAACAGAACACCGGGGAGCTGTTTTTT.

Concerning this clonotype itself: The junction departs from the called germline gene at one end, perhaps through a read error. Since it is a stray read in a library aimed at alpha chains, this beta chain has a size that is not meaningful. The rearrangement links TRBV20-1 to TRBJ2-4, with unresolved D. This CDR3 has 15 residues. Germline values: CDR1 DFQATT, CDR2 SNEGSKA (reference sequence). This chain's CDR3 is CSAPPQLAAQNIQYF. CDR3 nucleotides: TGCAGTGCCCCACCCCAGCTCGCAGCCCAAAACATTCAGTACTTC.

A remark on this clonotype: This beta chain came through as a stray read in a library set up for alpha chains, and its size says little. The chain is built from TRBV7-3 and TRBJ2-7; D unclear. Trimming took 5 bases from V and 0 from J, leaving 8 bases between them. This CDR3 spans 13 amino acids. Germline assignment: CDR1 SGHTA and CDR2 FQGTGA. CDR3 in DNA: TGTGCCAGCAGCACCGGACCCTCCTACGAGCAGTACGTC. This codes for CASSTGPSYEQYV.

This clonotype has just a few counts. This beta chain is a stray read from a library made for alpha chains; its abundance is not meaningful. The rearrangement links TRBV7-2 to TRBJ2-7; a weak D match, TRBD2 (5 bases). The V gene's germline CDR1 is SGHTA and CDR2 FQGNSA. Trimming pared 1 base from V and 2 bases from J, leaving 12 bases between. There are 15 residues in the CDR3. This CDR3 reads CASSLDGGPTYEQYF. The DNA for the CDR3 is TGTGCCAGCAGCTTAGATGGAGGTCCAACCTACGAGCAGTACTTC.

Concerning this clonotype: Because this beta chain is a stray read in a library intended to capture alpha chains, its abundance should not be given much weight. The V call is TRBV11-3, the J call TRBJ2-3; D could derive from TRBD1 or TRBD2 (5 bases each). V was clipped by 4 bases and J by 4 bases, with 12 bases between them. This CDR3 contains 14 residues. CDR1 is SGHNT and CDR2 is YENEEA in the germline V gene. Written as DNA, the CDR3 is TGTGCCAGCAGCTCCCGGGGACGCTCAGATACGCAGTATTTT. Translation gives CASSSRGRSDTQYF.

Concerning this clonotype itself: This beta chain was picked up by a library intended for alpha chains and is off target, so its count carries little meaning. J is TRBJ2-1 and V is TRBV7-9, with no clear D. From germline, CDR1 is SEHNR and CDR2 FQNEAQ (reference sequence). CDR3 length: 15 amino acids. Trimming shortened V by 5 bases and J by 0 bases, and 11 bases separated the two germline ends. The CDR3 DNA reads as TGTGCCAGCAGCGGGCTCAGGAGCTCCTACAATGAGCAGTTCTTC. Amino acid sequence: CASSGLRSSYNEQFF.

Of note for this clonotype: This beta chain is an unintended read in a library built for alpha chains; its size means little. The rearrangement uses TRBV7-2 and TRBJ2-2, with D possibly TRBD1 on 7 matching bases. Trimming shortened V by 2 bases and J by 5 bases, and 15 bases separated the two germline ends. The CDR3 runs to 16 residues. The V gene's germline CDR1 is SGHTA and CDR2 FQGNSA. The CDR3 sequence: CASSLWAGQLTGELFF. The CDR3 DNA follows: TGTGCCAGCAGCTTATGGGCGGGACAGCTAACCGGGGAGCTGTTTTTT.

A word on this clonotype: Little can be read into the size of this beta chain, an off-target read in a library designed for alpha chains. V usage is TRBV5-1 and J usage is TRBJ1-6; 11 bases align to TRBD1. In germline, CDR1 is SGHRS, CDR2 YFSETQ. Trimming removed 0 bases from V and 7 bases from J; junction bases left unmatched: 3. The CDR3 is 16 amino acids. CDR3 sequence reads: CASSLGGTGGNSPLHF. The CDR3 DNA follows: TGCGCCAGCAGCTTGGGCGGGACAGGGGGAAATTCACCCCTCCACTTT.

Notes on this clonotype: Because the library targeted alpha chains, this beta chain is an off-target read whose size means little. V is TRBV3-1 and J is TRBJ2-7; 7 bases fit TRBD2. J was trimmed by 2 bases and V by 1 base; bases with no gene match: 2. CDR1 and CDR2 from the germline V gene are LGHDT and YNNKEL (reference sequence). The CDR3 is 14 amino acids. DNA of the CDR3: TGTGCCAGCAGCCAAGCTAGCGGCCCCTACGAGCAGTACTTC. Protein sequence: CASSQASGPYEQYF.

This clonotype turned up a few times. This beta chain came through as a stray read in a library set up for alpha chains, and its size says little. In DNA form, the CDR3 reads TGTGCCAGCAGAGGGACTAGCTGGAATGAGCAGTTCTTC. It codes for CASRGTSWNEQFF. This chain connects TRBV6-5 to TRBJ2-1, with 9 bases fitting TRBD2. The CDR3 is 13 residues long. Trimming took 6 bases from V and 7 from J; bases not matched to a gene: 4. The germline V gene encodes CDR1 MNHEY and CDR2 SVGAGI.

With respect to this clonotype: In a library made to pick up alpha chains, this beta chain is a stray read with a size that means little. The chain carries TRBV7-6 and TRBJ2-2; 8 nucleotides line up with TRBD2. V lost 4 bases and J lost 1; bases outside the gene matches: 8. Germline V CDR1 and CDR2: SGHVS, FNYEAQ. This CDR3 contains 17 residues. The CDR3: CASSSPRGGLNTGELFF. The CDR3 DNA sequence: TGTGCCAGCAGCTCCCCCCGCGGGGGGCTGAACACCGGGGAGCTGTTTTTT. The whole variable domain, remainder taken from reference TRBV7-6 and TRBJ2-2, is GAGVSQSPRYKVTKRGQDVALRCDPISGHVSLYWYRQALGQGPEFLTYFNYEAQQDKSGLPNDRFSAERPEGSISTLTIQRTEQRDSAMYRCASSSPRGGLNTGELFFGEGSRLTVL.

To note about this clonotype: A library prepared for alpha chains yielded this beta chain as an off-target read; its size is of little meaning. The CDR3 here is CSASPPRAGVTDTQYF. The CDR3 DNA sequence: TGCAGTGCTAGTCCTCCGCGGGCAGGGGTGACAGATACGCAGTATTTT. The V gene is TRBV20-1, the J gene TRBJ2-3, with a possible D match to TRBD1 (6 bases). Germline CDR1 DFQATT, CDR2 SNEGSKA (reference sequence). V dropped 3 bases and J dropped 3 bases, with 19 bases sitting between them. The CDR3 has 16 residues.

As to this clonotype: With the library built for alpha chains, this beta chain is off target and its frequency is not meaningful. This rearrangement joins TRBV13 to TRBJ2-7; the D is unclear. Between the trimmed V and J ends, which lost 2 bases and 3 bases, there was a span of 8 bases. From germline, CDR1 is PRHDT and CDR2 FYEKMQ (reference sequence). CDR3 length equals 13 residues. The CDR3: CASSLNAVYEQYV. Written as DNA, the CDR3 is TGTGCCAGCAGCTTAAATGCGGTCTACGAGCAGTACGTC.